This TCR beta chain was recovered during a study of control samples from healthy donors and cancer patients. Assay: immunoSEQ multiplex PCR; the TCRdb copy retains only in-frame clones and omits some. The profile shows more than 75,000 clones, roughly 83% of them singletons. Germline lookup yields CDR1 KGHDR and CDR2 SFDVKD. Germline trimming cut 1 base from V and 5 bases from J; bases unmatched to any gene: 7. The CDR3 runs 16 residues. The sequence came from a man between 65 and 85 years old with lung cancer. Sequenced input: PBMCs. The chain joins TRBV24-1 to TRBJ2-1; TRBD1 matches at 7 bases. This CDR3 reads CATSDLRAGGNNEQFF. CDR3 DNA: TGTGCCACCAGTGATTTAAGGGCAGGGGGTAACAATGAGCAGTTCTTC.